One and the same sample provided the 16 T cell receptor beta chains below, sequenced in a study of T cells after yellow fever vaccination. From the 5' RACE reads, TCRdb called clonotypes with MiXCR, one entry per CDR3 protein. The table has 300,000 or so distinct CDR3 sequences, roughly 8.7% seen once; the top ten hold around 3.4%. This specimen was CD4+ T cells sorted from PBMCs, taken 5 days after the yellow fever booster vaccination. Every receptor here comes from a man aged 18-30 years who received the YFV17D yellow fever vaccine.

In this sample, this clonotype turned up a few times. This chain connects TRBV5-1 to TRBJ2-3; D is possibly TRBD2 (6 bases). Germline-derived CDR1 and CDR2 are SGHRS and YFSETQ. V shed 5 bases and J shed 2 bases, with 18 bases lying between them. The CDR3 loop spans 16 amino acids. The CDR3 nucleotides read TGCGCCAGCAGTTTACCCGGGGGACGGGACACAGATACGCAGTATTTT. This translates into CASSLPGGRDTDTQYF. The complete variable domain, with remaining parts taken from reference TRBV5-1 and TRBJ2-3, reads KAGVTQTPRYLIKTRGQQVTLSCSPISGHRSVSWYQQTPGQGLQFLFEYFSETQRNKGNFPGRFSGRQFSNSRSEMNVSTLELGDSALYLCASSLPGGRDTDTQYFGPGTRLTVL.

This clonotype came up many times. This rearrangement joins TRBV5-1 to TRBJ1-6, with 8 bases matching TRBD1. The length of the CDR3 is 18 residues. Germline CDR1 and CDR2: SGHRS and YFSETQ. Trimming took 1 base from V and 10 from J; bases not matched to a gene: 16. The CDR3 spells CASSLSDTGGLLGSPLHF. The CDR3 bases are TGCGCCAGCAGCTTGTCAGACACAGGGGGTCTCCTTGGCTCACCCCTCCACTTT. The whole variable domain, filled in from reference TRBV5-1 and TRBJ1-6, reads KAGVTQTPRYLIKTRGQQVTLSCSPISGHRSVSWYQQTPGQGLQFLFEYFSETQRNKGNFPGRFSGRQFSNSRSEMNVSTLELGDSALYLCASSLSDTGGLLGSPLHFGNGTRLTVT.

This clonotype has just a few counts. The rearrangement joins TRBV5-4 to TRBJ2-6; D perhaps matches TRBD2 (5 bases). The CDR3 has 16 amino acids. Germline V gene sequence: CDR1 SGHNT, CDR2 YYREEE (reference sequence). V was trimmed by 5 bases and J by 0 bases, leaving 12 bases between them. This chain's CDR3 is CASRRGSSSGANVLTF. CDR3 in DNA: TGTGCCAGCAGGCGCGGGTCTAGCTCTGGGGCCAACGTCCTGACTTTC.

V usage is TRBV6-2 or TRBV6-3 and J usage is TRBJ1-2, with 9 bases aligning to TRBD1. This CDR3 has 13 residues. V lost 6 bases to trimming and J lost 8 bases; unmatched junction nucleotides: 7. CDR1 is MNHEY and CDR2 is SVGEGT in the germline V gene. The CDR3 protein is CASSPRTGAGYTF. Written as DNA, the CDR3 is TGTGCCAGCAGCCCGAGGACAGGGGCAGGCTACACCTTC.

In its sample, this clonotype was seen a few times. The J gene is TRBJ2-7, the V gene TRBV20-1; D is uncertain. Trimming pared 1 base from V and 1 base from J, leaving 8 bases between. This CDR3 has 13 amino acids. Germline V lookup: CDR1 DFQATT, CDR2 SNEGSKA (reference sequence). CDR3 nucleotides: TGCAGTGCTAGAGGGGTCCTTTCCTACGAGCAGTACTTC. This sequence encodes CSARGVLSYEQYF.

The genes are TRBV9 and TRBJ2-5; D possibly uses TRBD1 or TRBD2 (5 bases each). This CDR3 has 16 residues. Germline lookup yields CDR1 SGDLS and CDR2 YYNGEE. V was pared by 3 bases and J by 1 base, with 16 bases between. The CDR3 DNA reads TGTGCCAGCAGCGGAGGACATGGGGGAGTCCAAGAGACCCAGTACTTC. Residues: CASSGGHGGVQETQYF.

This clonotype showed up just once. The chain couples TRBV5-4 to TRBJ2-5; D possibly corresponds to TRBD2 (5 bases). CDR3 length: 13 residues. V lost 6 bases, J lost 5 bases, and 14 bases lay in between. CDR1 and CDR2 (germline): SGHNT, YYREEE (reference sequence). The CDR3 nucleotides are TGTGCCAGCACCCGGGGAGAGCTCGAGACCCAGTACTTC. Its translation: CASTRGELETQYF. The variable domain in full, completed from reference TRBV5-4 and TRBJ2-5, reads ETGVTQSPTHLIKTRGQQVTLRCSSQSGHNTVSWYQQALGQGPQFIFQYYREEENGRGNFPPRFSGLQFPNYSSELNVNALELDDSALYLCASTRGELETQYFGPGTRLLVL.

This clonotype has only a few counts. The rearrangement joins TRBV5-1 to TRBJ2-3; 7 bases fit TRBD2. After removal of 3 bases from V and 6 bases from J, the junction contained 7 bases not matched to a gene. The CDR3 length is 14 residues. Germline V lookup: CDR1 SGHRS, CDR2 YFSETQ. The CDR3 bases are TGCGCCAGCAGCTCGGGGGGAATCAAGGATACGCAGTATTTT. Amino acids: CASSSGGIKDTQYF.

V gene TRBV3-1 combines with J gene TRBJ1-1, with D perhaps matching TRBD1 (5 bases). Germline CDR1 and CDR2: LGHDT and YNNKEL (reference sequence). V lost 1 base, J lost 7 bases, and 13 bases lay in between. The CDR3 spans 14 residues. CDR3 bases: TGTGCCAGCAGCCAAGTTGCAGGGCAGGTTGAAGCTTTCTTT. Translation gives CASSQVAGQVEAFF.

V is TRBV4-1 and J is TRBJ2-1; 7 nucleotides agree with TRBD2. V dropped 0 bases and J dropped 3; count of bases not matched to a gene: 5. Germline assignment: CDR1 MGHRA and CDR2 YSYEKL. This CDR3 contains 16 residues. The CDR3 is CASSQDSSGVYNEQFF. The CDR3 nucleotides are TGCGCCAGCAGCCAAGACTCCAGCGGGGTCTACAATGAGCAGTTCTTC.

This sequence joins TRBV30 and TRBJ2-7, with TRBD2 as a possible D gene (6 bases). CDR1 and CDR2 from the germline V gene are GTSNPN and SVGIG (reference sequence). This CDR3 has 12 amino acids. Trimming stripped 2 bases from V and 7 bases from J, with 12 bases between. CDR3 sequence (DNA): TGTGCCTGGAGTCCCCAGGGAGGTGAGCAGTACTTC. It yields the protein CAWSPQGGEQYF.

This clonotype was counted between two and nine times. The J gene is TRBJ2-2, the V gene TRBV11-1, with 7 bases fitting TRBD2. CDR1 SGHAT and CDR2 FQDESV come from the germline V gene (reference sequence). V was pared by 0 bases and J by 4 bases, with 5 bases of the junction left unmatched. The CDR3 covers 16 residues. CDR3 region: CASSLASSGGTGELFF. The DNA of the CDR3 is TGTGCCAGCAGCTTAGCGTCATCGGGAGGCACCGGGGAGCTGTTTTTT.

This clonotype was observed a handful of times. The rearrangement links TRBV7-8 to TRBJ1-2, with a weak D call TRBD1 (5 bases). This CDR3 is 14 amino acids long. Per germline, CDR1 SGHVS and CDR2 FQNEAQ. V dropped 5 bases and J dropped 4 bases, with 14 bases sitting between them. The CDR3 protein is CASSPPGTGYGYTF. The DNA of the CDR3 is TGTGCCAGCAGCCCGCCGGGGACCGGCTATGGCTACACCTTC.

This clonotype was detected only a few times. This chain joins TRBV12-3 or TRBV12-4 and TRBJ2-5; a possible D gene is TRBD1 (6 bases). Trimming took 5 bases from V and 5 from J, leaving 21 bases between them. This CDR3 has 16 residues. The CDR3 nucleotides read TGTGCCAGCAGTCTTTTGGGACAATTGAATGGGGAGACCCAGTACTTC. Its translation is CASSLLGQLNGETQYF.

This clonotype was recorded many times. The rearrangement links TRBV20-1 to TRBJ2-5; 7 bases map to TRBD2. The CDR3 spans 15 residues. The germline gives CDR1 DFQATT, CDR2 SNEGSKA (reference sequence). V lost 3 bases and J lost 0; bases outside the gene matches: 7. This chain's CDR3 is CSARTERGDQETQYF. For the CDR3, the DNA is TGCAGTGCTAGGACGGAGCGGGGAGACCAAGAGACCCAGTACTTC.

This clonotype was counted only a few times. The chain employs TRBV4-2 and TRBJ1-1; D remains unclear. Between the trimmed V and J ends, which lost 0 bases and 11 bases, there was a span of 13 bases. Germline V gene sequence: CDR1 LGHNA, CDR2 YNFKEQ. The CDR3 is 13 residues long. CDR3 residues: CASSQDWQGRAFF. CDR3 coding DNA: TGTGCCAGCAGCCAAGATTGGCAAGGGCGGGCTTTCTTT.